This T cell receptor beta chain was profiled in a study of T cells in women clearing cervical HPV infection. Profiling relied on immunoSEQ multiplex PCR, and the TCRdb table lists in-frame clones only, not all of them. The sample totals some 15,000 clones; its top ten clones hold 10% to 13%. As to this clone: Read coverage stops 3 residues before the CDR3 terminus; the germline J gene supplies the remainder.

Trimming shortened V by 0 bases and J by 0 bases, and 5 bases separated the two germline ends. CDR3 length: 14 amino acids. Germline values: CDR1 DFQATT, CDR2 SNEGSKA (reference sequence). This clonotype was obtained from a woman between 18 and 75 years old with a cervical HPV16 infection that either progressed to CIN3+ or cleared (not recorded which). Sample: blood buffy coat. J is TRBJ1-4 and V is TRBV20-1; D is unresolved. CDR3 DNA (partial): TGCAGTGCTAGAGAGCGGGCAACTAATGAAAAA. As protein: CSARERATNEK. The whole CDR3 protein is CSARERATNEKLFF.